A single sample is the source of the 12 T cell receptor beta chains below, sequenced in a study of T cells after posttransplantation cyclophosphamide. Assay used: immunoSEQ multiplex PCR; TCRdb lists only in-frame clones, some missing. The sample records tens of thousands of clones, roughly 93% being singletons. The sequenced sample consisted of PBMCs. The receptors originated from a woman aged 50 to 60 in good health and a related stem cell transplant donor.

The genes are TRBV5-1 and TRBJ2-2; D is undetermined. Trimming removed 7 bases at V and 0 bases at J, with 7 bases between. CDR1 and CDR2 from the germline V gene are SGHRS and YFSETQ. This CDR3 is built from 13 residues. The CDR3 coding sequence is TGCGCCAGCCGTCCGGCGAACACCGGGGAGCTGTTTTTT. Amino acids: CASRPANTGELFF.

This chain links TRBV5-1 with TRBJ1-1; TRBD1 agrees at 7 bases. With V trimmed by 5 bases and J by 7 bases, 8 bases remained unmatched. The CDR3 covers 13 residues. Per the germline V gene, CDR1 is SGHRS and CDR2 is YFSETQ. CDR3 in amino acids: CASSPDRDSEAFF. The CDR3 DNA is TGCGCCAGCAGTCCCGACAGGGATAGTGAAGCTTTCTTT.

This clone was recorded once. The chain couples TRBV19 to TRBJ2-7; 9 bases are a match to TRBD1. The CDR3 runs 15 residues. V lost 1 base to trimming and J lost 5 bases; unmatched junction nucleotides: 6. From germline, CDR1 is LNHDA and CDR2 SQIVND (reference sequence). As DNA, the CDR3 is TGTGCCAGTAGTATAGCGGGACAGGGCCTCAACGAGCAGTACTTC. Its protein product is CASSIAGQGLNEQYF.

V and J are TRBV6-1 and TRBJ1-5; no definite D call. This CDR3 has 14 amino acids. The V and J ends lost 1 base and 5 bases respectively, with 9 bases between them. The germline gives CDR1 MNHNS, CDR2 SASEGT. The CDR3 loop reads CASSEGTEYQPQHF. The CDR3 DNA sequence: TGTGCCAGCAGTGAAGGAACGGAGTATCAGCCCCAGCATTTT.

The chain employs TRBV19 and TRBJ2-1, with 10 bases that match TRBD2. CDR3 size: 18 residues. Trimming cost V 6 bases and J 3 bases; bases outside gene matches: 14. Germline V gene data show CDR1 as LNHDA and CDR2 as SQIVND (reference sequence). Here the CDR3 reads CASSPPLAGEMDYNEQFF. The CDR3 nucleotides are TGTGCCAGTAGCCCTCCCCTAGCGGGGGAAATGGACTACAATGAGCAGTTCTTC.

A single count supports this clone. This chain links TRBV6-1 with TRBJ2-7; 9 bases fit TRBD1. CDR1 MNHNS and CDR2 SASEGT come from the germline V gene. The CDR3 runs to 13 residues. V was pared by 6 bases and J by 6 bases, with 6 bases of the junction left unmatched. CDR3 nucleotide sequence: TGTGCCAGCAGAGGGACAGGGAGCGGCGAGCAGTACTTC. Its protein is CASRGTGSGEQYF.

V is TRBV29-1 and J is TRBJ2-1, with a possible D match to TRBD1 (7 bases). Between the trimmed V and J ends, which lost 4 bases and 6 bases, there was a span of 13 bases. Germline V CDR1 and CDR2: SQVTM, ANQGSEA. The CDR3 consists of 13 residues. In DNA form, the CDR3 reads TGCAGCGTTGGGGCAGGGGGGCGCAATGAGCAGTTCTTC. It specifies CSVGAGGRNEQFF.

This sequence joins TRBV5-1 and TRBJ2-3; 10 positions agree with TRBD1. Losses at the gene ends were 2 bases for V and 3 bases for J; bases not matched to a gene: 9. This CDR3 spans 17 amino acids. CDR1 is SGHRS and CDR2 is YFSETQ in the germline V gene. In DNA, the CDR3 is TGCGCCAGCAGCTTTCCCGGGACAGGGGCCCGGACAGATACGCAGTATTTT. Its protein is CASSFPGTGARTDTQYF.

The chain links TRBV7-9 to TRBJ2-2; 8 bases align to TRBD2. V lost 6 bases, J lost 1 base, and 4 bases stayed unmatched. This CDR3 has 15 amino acids. Germline V CDR1 and CDR2: SEHNR, FQNEAQ (reference sequence). The CDR3 region is CASRLAEGNTGELFF. The CDR3 DNA follows: TGTGCCAGCAGACTAGCGGAGGGGAACACCGGGGAGCTGTTTTTT.

J is TRBJ1-2 and V is TRBV14; the D is unclear. V was cut by 0 bases and J by 4 bases, with 6 bases left in between. The germline V gene has CDR1 SGHDN and CDR2 FVKESK. CDR3 length equals 13 residues. The CDR3 sequence: CASSQDYSYGYTF. The CDR3 DNA follows: TGTGCCAGCAGCCAAGATTACAGCTATGGCTACACCTTC.

CDR3: CASSLEGGADTQYF. In DNA form, the CDR3 reads TGTGCCAGCAGCTTAGAAGGGGGGGCAGATACGCAGTATTTT. The chain couples TRBV11-3 to TRBJ2-3; possibly TRBD2 for D (7 bases). The CDR3 runs 14 residues. Germline CDR1 and CDR2: SGHNT and YENEEA. The ends were cut back, 0 bases at V and 4 bases at J, with 8 bases in the middle.

The V call is TRBV5-8, the J call TRBJ1-1; 9 bases map to TRBD1. The CDR3 is 16 amino acids. After removal of 4 bases from V and 4 bases from J, the junction contained 11 bases not matched to a gene. The germline CDR1 and CDR2 sequences are SGHTS and YDEGEE. CDR3 residues: CASSLDRGISSTEAFF. The CDR3 DNA is TGTGCCAGCAGCCTTGACAGGGGGATCAGTTCCACTGAAGCTTTCTTT.